This T cell receptor beta chain was documented in a study of cytomegalovirus exposure and HLA in healthy donors. Both 60 Vbeta primers and 13 Jbeta primers went into the PCR. Profiling relied on immunoSEQ multiplex PCR, and the TCRdb table lists in-frame clones only, not all of them. The table lists about 100,000 clones, about three quarters of them singletons. The CDR3 totals 17 residues. Germline V lookup: CDR1 SGHVS, CDR2 FNYEAQ. V was pared by 5 bases and J by 4 bases, with 12 bases of the junction left unmatched. The rearrangement links TRBV7-6 to TRBJ2-3, with TRBD2 matching over 10 bases. Sequencing was done on a sample of PBMCs. This TCR came from a middle-aged man in good health and CMV-seronegative. The DNA for the CDR3 is TGTGCCAGCAGCATACGATTAGCGGGGGGCGTGGCAGATACGCAGTATTTT. Translated, it gives CASSIRLAGGVADTQYF. Filled out from reference TRBV7-6 and TRBJ2-3, the complete variable domain reads GAGVSQSPRYKVTKRGQDVALRCDPISGHVSLYWYRQALGQGPEFLTYFNYEAQQDKSGLPNDRFSAERPEGSISTLTIQRTEQRDSAMYRCASSIRLAGGVADTQYFGPGTRLTVL.